This T cell receptor (beta chain) originates from a study of blood T cell repertoires in COVID-19. Authors' data handling: Reference gene primer amplification in the assay estimated nucleated cell counts. Using immunoSEQ multiplex PCR, the repertoire was profiled, and TCRdb retains in-frame clones only, with some absent. Clone size and the V and J calls come from that table; the DNA yielded D and trimming. This sample carries over 200,000 clones, approximately 88% of them seen once, and the ten largest clones take approximately 0.7%. The V and J ends lost 3 bases and 4 bases, in that order; junction bases with no gene match: 5. The CDR3 runs 15 residues. The germline gives CDR1 SGHNT, CDR2 YYREEE (reference sequence).

The chain links TRBV5-4 to TRBJ2-1; 9 nucleotides match TRBD1. This receptor was obtained from a human donor in a cohort sampled during active COVID-19. Sequencing was done on a sample of peripheral blood. This CDR3 is CASSSTGQGYNEQFF. The CDR3, as DNA: TGTGCCAGCAGCTCGACGGGACAGGGATACAATGAGCAGTTCTTC.